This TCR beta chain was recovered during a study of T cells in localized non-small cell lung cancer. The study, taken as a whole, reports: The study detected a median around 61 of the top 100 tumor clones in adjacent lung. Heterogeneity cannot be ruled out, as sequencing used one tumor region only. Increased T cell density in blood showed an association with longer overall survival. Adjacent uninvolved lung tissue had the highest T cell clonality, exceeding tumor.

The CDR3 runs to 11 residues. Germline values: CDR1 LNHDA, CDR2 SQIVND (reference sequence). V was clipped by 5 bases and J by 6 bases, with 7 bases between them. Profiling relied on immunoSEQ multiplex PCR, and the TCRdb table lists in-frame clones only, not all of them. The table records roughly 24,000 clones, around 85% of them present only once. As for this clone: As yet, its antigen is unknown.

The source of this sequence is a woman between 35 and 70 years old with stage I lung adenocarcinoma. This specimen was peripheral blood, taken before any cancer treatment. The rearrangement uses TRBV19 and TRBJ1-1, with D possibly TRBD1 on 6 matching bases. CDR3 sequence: CASSRQAEAFF. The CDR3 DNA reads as TGTGCCAGTAGTCGACAGGCTGAAGCTTTCTTT.